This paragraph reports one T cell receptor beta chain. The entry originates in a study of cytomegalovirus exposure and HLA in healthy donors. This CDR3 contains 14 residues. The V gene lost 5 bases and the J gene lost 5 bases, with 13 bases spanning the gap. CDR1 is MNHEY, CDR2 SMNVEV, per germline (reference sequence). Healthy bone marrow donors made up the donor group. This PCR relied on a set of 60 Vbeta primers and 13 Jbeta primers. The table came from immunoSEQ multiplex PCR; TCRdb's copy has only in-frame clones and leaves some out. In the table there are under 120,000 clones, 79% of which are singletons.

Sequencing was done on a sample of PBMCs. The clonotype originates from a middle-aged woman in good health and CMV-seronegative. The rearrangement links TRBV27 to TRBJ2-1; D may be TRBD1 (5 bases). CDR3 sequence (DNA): TGTGCCAGCAGTCCCTACAGGTTCGACAATGAGCAGTTCTTC. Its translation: CASSPYRFDNEQFF.